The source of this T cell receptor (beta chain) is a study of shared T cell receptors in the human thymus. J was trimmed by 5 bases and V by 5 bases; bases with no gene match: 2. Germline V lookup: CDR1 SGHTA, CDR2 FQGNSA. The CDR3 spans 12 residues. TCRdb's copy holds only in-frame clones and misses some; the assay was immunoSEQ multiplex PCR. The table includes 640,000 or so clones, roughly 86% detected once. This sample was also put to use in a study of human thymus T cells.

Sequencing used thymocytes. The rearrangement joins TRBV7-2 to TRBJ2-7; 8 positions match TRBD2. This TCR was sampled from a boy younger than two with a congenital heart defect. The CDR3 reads CASSQAGDEQYF. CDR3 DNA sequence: TGTGCCAGCAGCCAAGCGGGGGACGAGCAGTACTTC.